Each of the 28 T cell receptor beta chains below was sequenced from the same sample in a study of Ad26.COV2.S vaccination and SARS-CoV-2 variants. The treatment is: roughly 18 received Ad26.COV2.S at low or high dose, single or two shots; roughly five received placebo; per-sample allocation not given. Day 63 following the first vaccine or placebo injection was when the samples were taken. Clones were sequenced by immunoSEQ multiplex PCR, and TCRdb holds only the in-frame ones, with some missing. The sample lists over 350,000 clones, less than 90% occurring once. The sample consisted of peripheral blood, taken in a trial of Ad26.COV2.S vaccine versus placebo. The receptor source for this set is a person between 18 and 59 years old who received the Ad26.COV2.S COVID-19 vaccine or a placebo.

This clone was observed once. The chain carries TRBV19 and TRBJ1-1; possibly TRBD1 for D (5 bases). Germline V gene lookup returns CDR1 LNHDA and CDR2 SQIVND (reference sequence). Trimming stripped 2 bases from V and 0 bases from J, with 7 bases between. This CDR3 is built from 14 residues. The CDR3 region has the DNA TGTGCCAGTAGTATATCGACAGTGAACACTGAAGCTTTCTTT. Residues: CASSISTVNTEAFF.

The chain employs TRBV2 and TRBJ2-3, with a tentative D call TRBD2 (5 bases). Germline CDR1 SNHLY, CDR2 FYNNEI. Trimming pared 6 bases from V and 0 bases from J, leaving 13 bases between. CDR3 length: 15 amino acids. The CDR3 nucleotides read TGTGCCAGCAGCCCCCCGGGCGGGAGCACAGATACGCAGTATTTT. Its translation: CASSPPGGSTDTQYF.

V gene TRBV14 combines with J gene TRBJ1-5, with D uncertain. This CDR3 is 13 amino acids long. The germline V gene encodes CDR1 SGHDN and CDR2 FVKESK. Trimming took off 0 bases at V and 4 bases at J, with 4 bases between the two ends. As DNA, the CDR3 is TGTGCCAGCAGCCAAGATGGGAATCAGCCCCAGCATTTT. It encodes CASSQDGNQPQHF.

The rearrangement links TRBV12-5 to TRBJ2-3; a weak D match, TRBD1 (7 bases). The germline V gene has CDR1 LGHNT and CDR2 FRNRAP. V dropped 1 base and J dropped 0 bases, with 17 bases sitting between them. This CDR3 comprises 18 residues. This chain's CDR3 is CASGLAGRGVSSTDTQYF. Here the CDR3 DNA reads TGTGCTAGTGGTTTGGCGGGCAGGGGGGTCTCCAGCACAGATACGCAGTATTTT.

The chain couples TRBV7-6 to TRBJ1-6; the D is unclear. The germline V gene has CDR1 SGHVS and CDR2 FNYEAQ. Deletions cut 1 base from V and 3 bases from J, with 7 bases between. The CDR3 consists of 15 residues. DNA for the CDR3: TGTGCCAGCAGCTTAGGGGGTCTCTATAATTCACCCCTCCACTTT. Protein product: CASSLGGLYNSPLHF.

The chain is built from TRBV27 and TRBJ2-2, with no clear D. V gave up 8 bases and J gave up 5 bases, with 9 bases separating them. The CDR3 runs to 12 residues. CDR1 MNHEY and CDR2 SMNVEV come from the germline V gene (reference sequence). CDR3 nucleotides: TGTGCCAGCGGGTTTTGGACCGGGGAGCTGTTTTTT. This gives the protein CASGFWTGELFF.

The table lists this clone with a count of one. The chain carries TRBV2 and TRBJ2-7; no definite D call. CDR1 is SNHLY, CDR2 FYNNEI, per germline. The CDR3 contains 12 residues. Trimming took 1 base from V and 9 from J, leaving 10 bases between them. The CDR3 DNA follows: TGTGCCAGCAGTGAAGACCTCGTTGGGCAGTACTTC. Translation gives CASSEDLVGQYF.

This chain joins TRBV10-2 and TRBJ2-7, with TRBD1 matching over 9 bases. This CDR3 is built from 15 residues. Germline V gene data show CDR1 as WSHSY and CDR2 as SAAADI. The J segment lost 1 base and the V segment lost 8 bases, leaving 9 bases of the junction unmatched. CDR3 sequence: CASRKGTGPSYEQYF. The CDR3 DNA follows: TGCGCCAGCCGCAAGGGGACAGGGCCTTCCTACGAGCAGTACTTC.

The chain employs TRBV18 and TRBJ2-3; D might be TRBD1 (5 bases). The CDR3 runs to 13 residues. Germline CDR1 reads KGHSH; CDR2 reads LQKENI. V was trimmed by 6 bases and J by 0 bases, leaving 7 bases between them. This chain's CDR3 is CASSQGSTDTQYF. CDR3 sequence (DNA): TGTGCCAGCTCCCAGGGTAGCACAGATACGCAGTATTTT.

The chain recombines TRBV27 with TRBJ2-3; 12 nucleotides match TRBD2. The germline gives CDR1 MNHEY, CDR2 SMNVEV (reference sequence). V shed 4 bases, J shed 2 bases, and the junction held 10 bases outside the gene matches. The length of the CDR3 is 18 residues. The CDR3 DNA reads as TGTGCCAGCAGTTCACGCTTACTAGCGGGGGGACACACAGATACGCAGTATTTT. Translated, it gives CASSSRLLAGGHTDTQYF.

The rearrangement links TRBV15 to TRBJ1-5; 8 positions match TRBD1. The V segment lost 1 base and the J segment 4 bases; nucleotides outside the gene matches: 9. The length of the CDR3 is 17 residues. CDR1 and CDR2 from the germline V gene are LNHNV and YYDKDF (reference sequence). The CDR3: CATSRGTGINANQPQHF. CDR3 bases: TGTGCCACCAGCAGAGGGACAGGGATCAACGCAAATCAGCCCCAGCATTTT.

This chain joins TRBV5-1 and TRBJ2-5, with 9 positions matching TRBD2. The trim removed 2 bases at V and 5 bases at J, leaving 7 bases unmatched. From germline, CDR1 is SGHRS and CDR2 YFSETQ. The CDR3 is 15 residues long. The chain's CDR3 is CASSFGSGGPETQYF. The CDR3 DNA sequence: TGCGCCAGCAGCTTCGGTAGCGGGGGCCCGGAGACCCAGTACTTC.

V and J are TRBV6-2 or TRBV6-3 and TRBJ1-4; D remains ambiguous. Germline CDR1 reads MNHEY; CDR2 reads SVGEGT. The CDR3 consists of 14 residues. V was trimmed by 1 base and J by 9 bases, leaving 12 bases between them. The CDR3 is CASSYFSGRQKLFF. The CDR3 DNA is TGTGCCAGCAGTTACTTCTCCGGCAGACAAAAACTGTTTTTT.

The rearrangement links TRBV2 to TRBJ1-2; D call uncertain. Per germline, CDR1 SNHLY and CDR2 FYNNEI. The CDR3 loop spans 11 amino acids. V was cut by 6 bases and J by 4 bases, with 6 bases left in between. Written as DNA, the CDR3 is TGTGCCAGCAGGGTCGTCTATGGCTACACCTTC. Amino acid sequence: CASRVVYGYTF.

This clone was seen a handful of times. This rearrangement joins TRBV11-2 to TRBJ1-6; possibly TRBD1 for D (5 bases). Germline values: CDR1 SGHAT, CDR2 FQNNGV. Trimming shortened V by 0 bases and J by 11 bases, and 11 bases separated the two germline ends. CDR3 length: 14 amino acids. The CDR3 region is CASSLDKQGAPLHF. The CDR3 nucleotides read TGTGCCAGCAGCTTAGATAAGCAGGGAGCACCCCTCCACTTT.

A few counts support this clone. This sequence joins TRBV2 and TRBJ2-2, with D maybe TRBD2 (6 bases). V was shortened by 2 bases and J by 2 bases, with 9 bases between the two germline ends. This CDR3 region has 15 residues. Germline values: CDR1 SNHLY, CDR2 FYNNEI. The CDR3 sequence is CASSERRVNTGELFF. CDR3 nucleotide sequence: TGTGCCAGCAGTGAACGGAGGGTTAACACCGGGGAGCTGTTTTTT.

The chain combines TRBV5-4 with TRBJ2-1; no firm D call. The CDR3 is 13 residues long. Germline V gene sequence: CDR1 SGHNT, CDR2 YYREEE (reference sequence). V was trimmed by 3 bases and J by 6 bases, leaving 10 bases between them. CDR3 sequence reads: CASSSRAPNEQFF. The CDR3 DNA sequence: TGTGCCAGCAGCTCCCGGGCCCCCAATGAGCAGTTCTTC. Complete variable domain (other parts from reference TRBV5-4 and TRBJ2-1): ETGVTQSPTHLIKTRGQQVTLRCSSQSGHNTVSWYQQALGQGPQFIFQYYREEENGRGNFPPRFSGLQFPNYSSELNVNALELDDSALYLCASSSRAPNEQFFGPGTRLTVL.

The chain combines TRBV6-2 or TRBV6-3 with TRBJ2-5; D unresolved. V was shortened by 5 bases and J by 0 bases, with 7 bases between the two germline ends. This CDR3 contains 13 residues. Germline CDR1 reads MNHEY; CDR2 reads SVGEGT. In DNA, the CDR3 is TGTGCCAGCAGTACAGCGTACCAAGAGACCCAGTACTTC. This codes for CASSTAYQETQYF.

The CDR3 bases are TGTGCCAGCAGCCGAGCCGATTTTTACGAGCAGTACTTC. Translating it yields CASSRADFYEQYF. The rearrangement uses TRBV7-9 and TRBJ2-7, with D unresolved. V gave up 5 bases and J gave up 4 bases, with 12 bases separating them. CDR3 length equals 13 residues. CDR1 is SEHNR, CDR2 FQNEAQ, per germline (reference sequence). Variable domain in full (rest from reference TRBV7-9 and TRBJ2-7): DTGVSQNPRHKITKRGQNVTFRCDPISEHNRLYWYRQTLGQGPEFLTYFQNEAQLEKSRLLSDRFSAERPKGSFSTLEIQRTEQGDSAMYLCASSRADFYEQYFGPGTRLTVT.

This sequence joins TRBV28 and TRBJ1-2, with 7 bases aligning to TRBD1. V lost 3 bases, J lost 5 bases, and 6 bases stayed unmatched. Germline V gene data show CDR1 as MDHEN and CDR2 as SYDVKM. This CDR3 is built from 14 residues. The CDR3 coding sequence is TGTGCCAGCAGTTTTATCGGGACAGAGTATGGCTACACCTTC. Residues: CASSFIGTEYGYTF.

V is TRBV7-8 and J is TRBJ1-2; D unresolved. CDR3 length equals 14 residues. V gave up 1 base and J gave up 2 bases, with 8 bases separating them. Germline CDR1 and CDR2: SGHVS and FQNEAQ. CDR3 loop: CASSLVAENYGYTF. The CDR3, as DNA: TGTGCCAGCAGCTTAGTGGCAGAGAACTATGGCTACACCTTC.

The chain links TRBV27 to TRBJ2-1; D is undetermined. V lost 3 bases and J lost 1, with 10 bases in between. Looked up from germline, CDR1 is MNHEY and CDR2 is SMNVEV (reference sequence). The CDR3 is 15 residues long. The CDR3 sequence is CASSLSVDSYNEQFF. The CDR3 coding sequence is TGTGCCAGCAGTTTGTCCGTAGATTCCTACAATGAGCAGTTCTTC.

This clone showed up just once. The genes are TRBV6-5 and TRBJ2-7; 11 nucleotides line up with TRBD1. Germline CDR1 is MNHEY and CDR2 is SVGAGI. Trimming removed 4 bases from V and 3 bases from J; junction bases left unmatched: 5. The CDR3 totals 15 residues. CDR3 nucleotide sequence: TGTGCCAGCAGTTCCACCGGGACAGGGGGCTACGAGCAGTACTTC. Its protein is CASSSTGTGGYEQYF.

The chain carries TRBV28 and TRBJ1-4; D uncertain. The CDR3 consists of 13 residues. Germline loops: CDR1 MDHEN, CDR2 SYDVKM. Trimming removed 5 bases at V and 3 bases at J, with 7 bases between. The CDR3 DNA sequence: TGTGCCAGCAGTGATGACGCTAATGAAAAACTGTTTTTT. It codes for CASSDDANEKLFF.

The rearrangement links TRBV3-1 (or the pseudogene TRBV3-2) to TRBJ2-2; a weak D match, TRBD2 (5 bases). Germline loops: CDR1 LGHDT, CDR2 YNNKEL (reference sequence). V was clipped by 0 bases and J by 6 bases, with 20 bases between them. CDR3 length equals 18 residues. CDR3 in DNA: TGTGCCAGCAGCCAAGAACTCGTCCTAGCTAATCGGTCCGGGGAGCTGTTTTTT. Amino acids: CASSQELVLANRSGELFF.

The rearrangement joins TRBV4-3 to TRBJ2-1; TRBD2 matches 9 bases. The CDR3 sequence is 18 residues long. Per germline, CDR1 LGHNA and CDR2 YSLEER. Trimming at V came to 4 bases and at J to 2 bases, leaving 12 bases not matched to a gene. CDR3 protein: CASSLRGSGGLTYNEQFF. The CDR3 DNA is TGCGCCAGCAGCCTCAGAGGTAGCGGGGGACTCACCTACAATGAGCAGTTCTTC.

CDR3 in DNA: TGCGCCAGCAGCTATGGGACAGGGGCAACGAAAGAGACCCAGTACTTC. Translation gives CASSYGTGATKETQYF. This sequence joins TRBV5-1 and TRBJ2-5, with 10 bases identical to TRBD1. This CDR3 spans 16 amino acids. Germline V gene lookup returns CDR1 SGHRS and CDR2 YFSETQ. J was trimmed by 3 bases and V by 3 bases; bases with no gene match: 8. Using reference TRBV5-1 and TRBJ2-5 for the parts outside the CDR3, the full variable domain is KAGVTQTPRYLIKTRGQQVTLSCSPISGHRSVSWYQQTPGQGLQFLFEYFSETQRNKGNFPGRFSGRQFSNSRSEMNVSTLELGDSALYLCASSYGTGATKETQYFGPGTRLLVL.

The rearrangement links TRBV13 to TRBJ2-5, with D unresolved. V was pared by 1 base and J by 1 base, with 1 base between. The CDR3 consists of 12 residues. Germline CDR1 and CDR2: PRHDT and FYEKMQ (reference sequence). CDR3 loop: CASSLAQETQYF. The DNA for the CDR3 is TGTGCCAGCAGCTTAGCCCAAGAGACCCAGTACTTC.